Below are 25 T cell receptor beta chains sequenced from a single sample in a study of T cell repertoires in cytomegalovirus infection. TCRdb itself ran the reads through MiXCR, one entry per CDR3 protein. The data contain some 320,000 distinct CDR3 sequences, 8% to 10% of them singletons. Material: PBMCs. All receptors come from a human donor in good health (CMV status not recorded). Some clones in this sample may be carry-over from other donors' samples.

The sample holds many counts of this clonotype. The chain links TRBV12-3 or TRBV12-4 to TRBJ2-1; 11 positions match TRBD2. V dropped 6 bases and J dropped 5; count of bases not matched to a gene: 12. There are 17 residues in the CDR3. The CDR3 loop is CASSTNLGLAENNEQFF. The DNA for the CDR3 is TGTGCCAGCAGCACCAACCTGGGACTAGCGGAAAACAATGAGCAGTTCTTC.

This chain links TRBV12-3 or TRBV12-4 with TRBJ1-2; D may be TRBD1 (6 bases). With 2 bases removed from V and 5 bases from J, the gap between germline ends came to 15 bases. CDR3 size: 15 residues. DNA for the CDR3: TGTGCCAGCAGTTTAAGGGCAGGGGTACGGTATGGCTACACCTTC. Its translation is CASSLRAGVRYGYTF.

This clonotype was detected many times. The chain recombines TRBV20-1 with TRBJ2-2, with 8 bases identical to TRBD1. With 6 bases clipped from V and 2 bases from J, the junction kept 5 bases outside the gene matches. This CDR3 has 14 amino acids. Germline CDR1 is DFQATT and CDR2 is SNEGSKA (reference sequence). The CDR3 coding sequence is TGCAGTGCAGGCAGGGGGCAAAACACCGGGGAGCTGTTTTTT. Translating gives CSAGRGQNTGELFF.

DNA for the CDR3: TGTGCCACCAGCAGAGATCCCGGAGGGGGGGGCACCTACGAGCAGTACTTC. Amino acid sequence: CATSRDPGGGGTYEQYF. The V gene is TRBV15, the J gene TRBJ2-7; the D gene is possibly TRBD2 (7 bases). This CDR3 comprises 17 residues. Trimming removed 0 bases at V and 2 bases at J, with 17 bases between. Germline lookup yields CDR1 LNHNV and CDR2 YYDKDF (reference sequence).

This clonotype has ten or more counts. The chain recombines TRBV4-1 with TRBJ2-1; 11 bases are a match to TRBD2. This CDR3 is 17 amino acids long. V shed 1 base, J shed 5 bases, and the junction held 7 bases outside the gene matches. CDR1 and CDR2 (germline): MGHRA, YSYEKL. The CDR3 sequence: CASSQGGETSGDNEQFF. CDR3 DNA: TGCGCCAGCAGCCAAGGGGGGGAGACTAGCGGGGACAATGAGCAGTTCTTC.

This clonotype was counted between two and nine times. This sequence joins TRBV7-2 and TRBJ1-3; D may be TRBD1 (6 bases). Trimming left V 1 base short and J 4 bases short, with 11 bases between. Looked up from germline, CDR1 is SGHTA and CDR2 is FQGNSA. This CDR3 region has 15 residues. DNA of the CDR3: TGTGCCAGCAGCTTAGGTTCAGGGGCCGGAAACACCATATATTTT. Translation gives CASSLGSGAGNTIYF.

This clonotype was picked up many times. The chain employs TRBV7-2 and TRBJ2-7, with D unresolved. CDR3 length equals 14 residues. Trimming cost V 5 bases and J 4 bases, with 15 bases left between them. CDR1 and CDR2 (germline): SGHTA, FQGNSA. The chain's CDR3 is CASSTTTTRYEQYF. The CDR3 nucleotides read TGTGCCAGCAGCACCACAACGACACGTTACGAGCAGTACTTC.

This clonotype was observed at least ten times. The genes are TRBV7-2 and TRBJ2-7, with 7 bases aligning to TRBD1. J was trimmed by 2 bases and V by 3 bases; bases with no gene match: 4. The CDR3 has 14 residues. CDR1 SGHTA and CDR2 FQGNSA come from the germline V gene. The CDR3: CASSLTGIPYEQYF. In DNA form, the CDR3 reads TGTGCCAGCAGCTTGACAGGGATCCCCTACGAGCAGTACTTC. Using reference TRBV7-2 and TRBJ2-7 for the parts outside the CDR3, the full variable domain is GAGVSQSPSNKVTEKGKDVELRCDPISGHTALYWYRQSLGQGLEFLIYFQGNSAPDKSGLPSDRFSAERTGGSVSTLTIQRTQQEDSAVYLCASSLTGIPYEQYFGPGTRLTVT.

This sequence joins TRBV28 and TRBJ2-1; tentative D call: TRBD2 (5 bases). The CDR3 sequence is 15 residues long. Trimming cost V 8 bases and J 5 bases, with 19 bases left between them. The germline CDR1 and CDR2 sequences are MDHEN and SYDVKM. This CDR3 reads CASSPLSYGNNEQFF. For the CDR3, the DNA is TGTGCCAGCTCACCGCTTTCCTACGGGAACAATGAGCAGTTCTTC.

This clonotype was seen repeatedly, ten times or more. Germline is not matched at one junction end, which may reflect a read error. V usage is TRBV20-1 and J usage is TRBJ1-3; D is undetermined. Germline CDR1 and CDR2: DFQATT and SNEGSKA (reference sequence). This CDR3 contains 14 residues. This chain's CDR3 is CSAREGLHGNTIYF. The CDR3 nucleotides read TGCAGTGCAAGAGAGGGCTTACATGGAAACACCATATATTTT.

This clonotype was seen a handful of times. This rearrangement joins TRBV11-1 to TRBJ2-1; D may be TRBD1 or TRBD2 (6 bases each). The CDR3 totals 16 residues. From germline, CDR1 is SGHAT and CDR2 FQDESV (reference sequence). V dropped 11 bases and J dropped 0 bases, with 20 bases sitting between them. CDR3 protein: CASMGGRPSSYNEQFF. The CDR3 region has the DNA TGTGCCTCAATGGGGGGCAGACCAAGCTCCTACAATGAGCAGTTCTTC.

This clonotype was seen at least ten times. The chain joins TRBV6-6 to TRBJ2-5, with TRBD1 matching 9 bases. V was clipped by 6 bases and J by 5 bases; unmatched bases: 4. The CDR3 covers 13 residues. The germline CDR1 and CDR2 sequences are MNHNY and SVGAGI (reference sequence). CDR3: CASRRGQGETQYF. The CDR3 nucleotides are TGTGCCAGCAGGCGAGGACAGGGGGAGACCCAGTACTTC.

This clonotype was recorded at least ten times. The chain combines TRBV10-3 with TRBJ1-1, with TRBD1 identical over 9 bases. CDR1 is ENHRY, CDR2 SYGVKD, per germline. The CDR3 sequence is 12 residues long. V gave up 9 bases and J gave up 4 bases; unmatched junction bases: 3. The chain's CDR3 is CAIGTGRTEAFF. In DNA, the CDR3 is TGTGCCATAGGGACAGGGCGCACTGAAGCTTTCTTT.

The genes are TRBV3-1 and TRBJ1-4; the D is unclear. Per the germline V gene, CDR1 is LGHDT and CDR2 is YNNKEL (reference sequence). The CDR3 is 14 amino acids. V lost 4 bases and J lost 7, with 13 bases in between. The CDR3 DNA reads TGTGCCAGCAGCCCCAGCCGGACCCGTGAAAAACTGTTTTTT. Protein product: CASSPSRTREKLFF.

This clonotype has at least ten counts. The chain uses TRBV11-2 and TRBJ1-2, with D unclear. The CDR3 length is 14 residues. V lost 2 bases and J 2 bases, leaving 9 bases between the germline ends. Germline CDR1 is SGHAT and CDR2 is FQNNGV. The CDR3 sequence is CASSLSTQNYGYTF. The CDR3 bases are TGTGCCAGCAGCTTATCAACACAAAACTATGGCTACACCTTC.

The chain links TRBV28 to TRBJ2-1, with D possibly TRBD2 on 7 matching bases. Between the trimmed V and J ends, which lost 7 bases and 0 bases, there was a span of 19 bases. The germline V gene has CDR1 MDHEN and CDR2 SYDVKM. CDR3 size: 17 residues. The CDR3 loop reads CASTPTRGEGSYNEQFF. The CDR3 DNA reads TGTGCCAGCACCCCAACGAGGGGGGAGGGCTCCTACAATGAGCAGTTCTTC.

The sample holds many counts of this clonotype. V is TRBV4-1 and J is TRBJ2-1, with 11 positions matching TRBD1. In germline, CDR1 is MGHRA, CDR2 YSYEKL. J was trimmed by 6 bases and V by 1 base; bases with no gene match: 11. The CDR3 covers 18 residues. Here the CDR3 DNA reads TGCGCCAGCAGCCAAGTACTCAATGCCGGGACAGGGGGCAATGAGCAGTTCTTC. Amino acid sequence: CASSQVLNAGTGGNEQFF.

In its sample, this clonotype was seen a few times. The chain combines TRBV19 with TRBJ2-1, with 8 bases fitting TRBD1. Trimming cost V 7 bases and J 9 bases; bases outside gene matches: 11. The CDR3 is 14 amino acids. Germline V gene sequence: CDR1 LNHDA, CDR2 SQIVND (reference sequence). CDR3 residues: CASTRTGIQAEQFF. As DNA, the CDR3 is TGTGCCAGTACCCGGACAGGGATACAGGCTGAGCAGTTCTTC.

This clonotype was observed a handful of times. The CDR3 loop is CASSFGGAGYNEQFF. Here the CDR3 DNA reads TGTGCCAGCAGCTTCGGGGGTGCCGGATACAATGAGCAGTTCTTC. V is TRBV7-6 and J is TRBJ2-1, with D perhaps TRBD2 (6 bases). The CDR3 sequence is 15 residues long. Germline V gives CDR1 SGHVS, CDR2 FNYEAQ. Trimming removed 3 bases from V and 4 bases from J, with 13 bases in between.

Many counts were recorded for this clonotype. The chain employs TRBV27 and TRBJ1-3; 7 bases fit TRBD1. J lost 5 bases, V lost 6 bases, and 7 bases had no gene match. Germline CDR1 reads MNHEY; CDR2 reads SMNVEV (reference sequence). The CDR3 loop spans 14 amino acids. The chain's CDR3 is CASSRQGGRNTIYF. The DNA for the CDR3 is TGTGCCAGCAGCCGACAGGGTGGAAGAAACACCATATATTTT.

This clonotype was seen only a few times. The genes are TRBV9 and TRBJ2-1, with D perhaps matching TRBD1 (6 bases). V lost 0 bases to trimming and J lost 6 bases, with 7 bases between them. Germline loops: CDR1 SGDLS, CDR2 YYNGEE. This CDR3 has 13 residues. In DNA, the CDR3 is TGTGCCAGCAGCGTAGGAGGGGGCAATGAGCAGTTCTTC. Residues: CASSVGGGNEQFF.

There are many counts of this clonotype. The rearrangement uses TRBV15 and TRBJ2-5; 7 nucleotides align to TRBD2. Germline lookup yields CDR1 LNHNV and CDR2 YYDKDF (reference sequence). There are 18 residues in the CDR3. V lost 1 base and J lost 5; bases outside the gene matches: 16. Here the CDR3 reads CATSRGSGGALGGETQYF. CDR3 sequence (DNA): TGTGCCACCAGCAGAGGTTCCGGGGGAGCCCTGGGAGGGGAGACCCAGTACTTC.

The chain couples TRBV7-3 to TRBJ2-1, with TRBD1 matching over 7 bases. Germline-derived CDR1 and CDR2 are SGHTA and FQGTGA. The CDR3 totals 15 residues. The J segment lost 3 bases and the V segment lost 5 bases, leaving 7 bases of the junction unmatched. The CDR3 sequence: CASSPLGGLYNEQFF. In DNA, the CDR3 is TGTGCCAGCAGCCCTCTAGGGGGCCTCTACAATGAGCAGTTCTTC.

This clonotype was detected a few times. The rearrangement joins TRBV20-1 to TRBJ1-2; no clear D gene. V was trimmed by 0 bases and J by 8 bases, leaving 13 bases between them. The CDR3 consists of 13 residues. Germline CDR1 is DFQATT and CDR2 is SNEGSKA (reference sequence). CDR3 bases: TGCAGTGCTAGAGATCCCGCAAGGCTGGGCTACACCTTC. It codes for CSARDPARLGYTF.

The rearrangement links TRBV2 to TRBJ2-7; TRBD2 matches at 8 bases. The germline CDR1 and CDR2 sequences are SNHLY and FYNNEI. Trimming cost V 6 bases and J 4 bases; bases outside gene matches: 5. The CDR3 runs 13 residues. The CDR3, as DNA: TGTGCCAGCAGGACTAGCGCGTCTTACGAGCAGTACTTC. This gives the protein CASRTSASYEQYF.